This T cell receptor (beta chain) stems from a study of blood T cell repertoires in COVID-19 (dated by TCRdb to 2018 to 2020). General notes on the study: Samples from collaborators originated in the United States, Italy and Spain and spanned both the acute and convalescent phases of COVID-19. Samples came from the ongoing ImmuneRACE study (first 160 participants) plus 1,254 subjects from 6 global collaborators. Sample metadata almost always included a de-identified subject ID, COVID-19 status, age in years and sex. The material from the prospective study consisted of cDNA or gDNA derived from T cells, B-cell-depleted T cells, or PBMCs. Subjects who had been exposed to COVID-19, were actively infected with it, or had recovered from it provided the deeply sampled blood TCRbeta repertoires that made up the dataset. The repertoires were released in a freely available public database meant as a resource for research on the immune response to SARS-CoV-2. HLA class I and class II types, where available, came from metadata supplied by the sample provider rather than from assay-based typing. Paper-wide results and their limitations: How much clinical and demographic metadata was included differed by source and by participant, and the metadata was provided uncurated.

Trimming removed 5 bases from V and 6 bases from J, leaving 15 bases between the germline ends. The CDR3, cysteine through phenylalanine, is 14 amino acids long. The CDR3 DNA has 42 bases and is translated from base 1. Based on the germline V gene, the CDR1 and CDR2 sequences are SGHNT and YENEEA. As to this clone: There is no known antigen for this receptor. Base qualities are missing; no much larger clone stands one base away.

The immunoSEQ Assay, a bias-controlled multiplex PCR, was used to amplify TCRbeta CDR3 regions from genomic DNA. The study's own analysis went as follows. Within the assay, amplification of reference gene primers was used to estimate how many nucleated cells each sample contained. Sequence reads were collapsed and filtered to measure the absolute abundance of every unique TCRbeta CDR3 rearrangement. For each sample, productive Simpson clonality was calculated as the square root of Simpson's diversity index over productive rearrangements. TCRdb retrieved this table from immuneACCESS and kept in-frame rearrangements only. Not all clones are present; in checked studies, unresolved V genes account for under half, and no reason is known for the remainder. From that table come the V and J calls and clone size; the DNA was used to work out D and trimming. For this sample there are around 140,000 clones; over 70% appear just once. The ten biggest clones cover 2% to 2.5% of the sample.

Each collaborating institution followed its own protocols to collect whole blood in K2EDTA tubes. For TCRbeta analysis, collaborators shipped samples in one of three forms: frozen whole blood, isolated PBMCs, or DNA extracted from either of those sample types. Source material: peripheral blood. This receptor was identified in a man aged 50-59 years with active COVID-19. The sequence is built from TRBV11-3 and TRBJ2-3; TRBD2 is perhaps the D gene, given 5 matching bases. DNA sequence: TGTGCCAGCAGCCAAGGACTGAGTGGGGATACGCAGTATTTT. Translated, this gives CASSQGLSGDTQYF.